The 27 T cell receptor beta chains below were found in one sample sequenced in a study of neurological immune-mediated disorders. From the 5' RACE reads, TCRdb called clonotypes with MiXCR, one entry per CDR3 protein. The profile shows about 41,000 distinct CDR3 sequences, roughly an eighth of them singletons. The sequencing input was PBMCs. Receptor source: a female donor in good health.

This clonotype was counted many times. CDR3 sequence: CASSLAAGDEQYF. Written as DNA, the CDR3 is TGCGCCAGCAGCTTGGCAGCAGGGGACGAGCAGTACTTC. The chain couples TRBV5-1 to TRBJ2-7, with a possible D match to TRBD1 (6 bases). Germline loops: CDR1 SGHRS, CDR2 YFSETQ. V lost 0 bases and J lost 5, with 9 bases in between. The CDR3 runs to 13 residues. The whole variable domain, filled in from reference TRBV5-1 and TRBJ2-7, reads KAGVTQTPRYLIKTRGQQVTLSCSPISGHRSVSWYQQTPGQGLQFLFEYFSETQRNKGNFPGRFSGRQFSNSRSEMNVSTLELGDSALYLCASSLAAGDEQYFGPGTRLTVT.

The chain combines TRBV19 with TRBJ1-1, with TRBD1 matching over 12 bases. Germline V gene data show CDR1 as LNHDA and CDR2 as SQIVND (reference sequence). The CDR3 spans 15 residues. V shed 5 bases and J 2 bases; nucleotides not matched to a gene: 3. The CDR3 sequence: CASSPGTGGNTEAFF. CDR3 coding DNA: TGTGCCAGTAGTCCCGGGACAGGGGGCAACACTGAAGCTTTCTTT.

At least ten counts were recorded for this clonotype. The CDR3 is CATSRVEGYGYTF. CDR3 DNA sequence: TGTGCCACCAGCAGAGTAGAAGGGTATGGCTACACCTTC. This chain links TRBV15 with TRBJ1-2; D uncertain. The CDR3 is made up of 13 amino acids. Per the germline V gene, CDR1 is LNHNV and CDR2 is YYDKDF (reference sequence). Trimming pared 1 base from V and 5 bases from J, leaving 8 bases between.

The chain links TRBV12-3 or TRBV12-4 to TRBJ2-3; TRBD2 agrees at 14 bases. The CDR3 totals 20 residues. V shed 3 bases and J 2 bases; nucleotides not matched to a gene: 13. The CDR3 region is CASSFLGTSGGSSDTDTQYF. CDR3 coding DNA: TGTGCCAGCAGTTTTTTGGGGACTAGCGGGGGCTCTTCGGACACAGATACGCAGTATTTT.

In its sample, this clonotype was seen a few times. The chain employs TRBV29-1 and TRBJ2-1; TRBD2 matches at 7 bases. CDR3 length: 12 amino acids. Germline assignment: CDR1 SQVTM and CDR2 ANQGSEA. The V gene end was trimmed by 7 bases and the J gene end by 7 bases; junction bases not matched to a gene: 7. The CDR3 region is CSGVGRENEQFF. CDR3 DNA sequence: TGCAGCGGCGTAGGGCGGGAGAATGAGCAGTTCTTC.

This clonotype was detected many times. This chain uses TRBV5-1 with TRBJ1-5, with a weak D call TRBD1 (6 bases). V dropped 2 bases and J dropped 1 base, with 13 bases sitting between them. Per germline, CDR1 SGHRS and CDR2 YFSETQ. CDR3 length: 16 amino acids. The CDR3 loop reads CASSFFEGGSNQPQHF. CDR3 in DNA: TGCGCCAGCAGCTTCTTTGAAGGGGGAAGCAATCAGCCCCAGCATTTT.

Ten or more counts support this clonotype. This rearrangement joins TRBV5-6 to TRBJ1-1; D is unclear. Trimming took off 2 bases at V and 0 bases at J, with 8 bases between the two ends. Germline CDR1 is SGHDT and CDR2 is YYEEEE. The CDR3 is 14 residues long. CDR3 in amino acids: CASSFREVNTEAFF. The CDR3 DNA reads TGTGCCAGCAGCTTTAGGGAGGTGAACACTGAAGCTTTCTTT.

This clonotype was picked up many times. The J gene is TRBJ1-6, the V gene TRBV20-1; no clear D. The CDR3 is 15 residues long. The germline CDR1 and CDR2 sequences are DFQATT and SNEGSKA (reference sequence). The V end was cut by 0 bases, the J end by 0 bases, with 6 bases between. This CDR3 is CSAREGSSYNSPLHF. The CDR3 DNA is TGCAGTGCTAGAGAGGGGAGCTCCTATAATTCACCCCTCCACTTT.

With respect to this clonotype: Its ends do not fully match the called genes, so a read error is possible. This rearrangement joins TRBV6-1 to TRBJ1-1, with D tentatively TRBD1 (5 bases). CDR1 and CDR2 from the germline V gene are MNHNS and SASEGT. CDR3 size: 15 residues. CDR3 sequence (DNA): TGTGCCAGCAGCGAAGGGTGGGGGATGAACACTGAAGCTTTCTTT. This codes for CASSEGWGMNTEAFF.

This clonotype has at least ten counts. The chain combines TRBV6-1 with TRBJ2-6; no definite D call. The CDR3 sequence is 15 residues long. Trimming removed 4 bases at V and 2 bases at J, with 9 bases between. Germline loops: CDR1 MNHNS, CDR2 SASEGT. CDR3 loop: CASSARGTGANVLTF. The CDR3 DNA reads TGTGCCAGCAGTGCTCGAGGTACTGGGGCCAACGTCCTGACTTTC.

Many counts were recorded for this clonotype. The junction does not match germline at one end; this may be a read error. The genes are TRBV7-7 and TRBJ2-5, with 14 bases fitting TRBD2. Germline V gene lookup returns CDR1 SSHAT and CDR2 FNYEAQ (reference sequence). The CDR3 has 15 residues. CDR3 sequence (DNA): TGTGCTAGCAGCTTAGGGACTAGCGGGAGTGAGACCCAGTACTTC. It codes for CASSLGTSGSETQYF.

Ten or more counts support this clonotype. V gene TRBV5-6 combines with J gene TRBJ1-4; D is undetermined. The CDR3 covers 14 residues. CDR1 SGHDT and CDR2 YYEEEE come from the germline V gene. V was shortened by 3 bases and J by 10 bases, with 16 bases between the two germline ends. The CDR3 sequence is CASSSAGGDGKLFF. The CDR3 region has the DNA TGTGCCAGCAGCTCGGCTGGTGGGGATGGAAAACTGTTTTTT.

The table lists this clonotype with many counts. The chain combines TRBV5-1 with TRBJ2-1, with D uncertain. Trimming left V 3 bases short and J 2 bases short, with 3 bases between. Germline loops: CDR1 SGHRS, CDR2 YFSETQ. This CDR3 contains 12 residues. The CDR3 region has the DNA TGCGCCAGCAGCTCTCCCTACAATGAGCAGTTCTTC. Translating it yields CASSSPYNEQFF.

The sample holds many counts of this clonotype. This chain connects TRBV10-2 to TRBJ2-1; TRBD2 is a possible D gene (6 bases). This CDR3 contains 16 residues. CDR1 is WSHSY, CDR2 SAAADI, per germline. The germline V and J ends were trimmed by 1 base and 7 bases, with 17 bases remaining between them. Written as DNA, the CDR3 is TGCGCCAGCAGTGAGTTGGTCTCCGCCGGGGGTAATGAGCAGTTCTTC. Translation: CASSELVSAGGNEQFF.

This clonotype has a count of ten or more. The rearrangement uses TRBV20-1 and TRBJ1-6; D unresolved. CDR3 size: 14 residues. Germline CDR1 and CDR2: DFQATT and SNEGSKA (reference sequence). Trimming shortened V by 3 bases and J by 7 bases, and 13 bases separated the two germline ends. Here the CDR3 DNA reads TGCAGTGCTAGCCCGGCCCCGGGAAATTCACCCCTCCACTTT. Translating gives CSASPAPGNSPLHF.

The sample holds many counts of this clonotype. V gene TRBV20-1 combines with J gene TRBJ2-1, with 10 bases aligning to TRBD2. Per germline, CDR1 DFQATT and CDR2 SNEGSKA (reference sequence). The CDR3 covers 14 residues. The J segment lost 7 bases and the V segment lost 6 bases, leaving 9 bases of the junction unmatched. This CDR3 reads CSATSGGGKNEQFF. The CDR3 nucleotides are TGCAGTGCCACAAGCGGGGGGGGGAAAAATGAGCAGTTCTTC.

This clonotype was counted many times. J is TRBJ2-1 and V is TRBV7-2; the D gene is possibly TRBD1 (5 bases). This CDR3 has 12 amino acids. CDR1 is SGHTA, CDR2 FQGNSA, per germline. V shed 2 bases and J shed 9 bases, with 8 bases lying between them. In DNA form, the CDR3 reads TGTGCCAGCAGCTTACAGGGTGCTGAGCAGTTCTTC. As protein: CASSLQGAEQFF.

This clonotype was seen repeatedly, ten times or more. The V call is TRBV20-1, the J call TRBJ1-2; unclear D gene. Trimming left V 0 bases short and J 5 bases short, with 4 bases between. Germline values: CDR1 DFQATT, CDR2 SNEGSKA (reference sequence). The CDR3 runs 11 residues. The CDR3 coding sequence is TGCAGTGCTAGAGAAGGATATGGCTACACCTTC. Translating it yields CSAREGYGYTF.

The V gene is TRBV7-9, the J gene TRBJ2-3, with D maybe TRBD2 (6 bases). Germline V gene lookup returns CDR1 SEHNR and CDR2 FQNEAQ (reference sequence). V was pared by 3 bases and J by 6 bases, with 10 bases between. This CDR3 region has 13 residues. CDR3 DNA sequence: TGTGCCAGCAGCTTCCCCCGGGGGGATACGCAGTATTTT. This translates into CASSFPRGDTQYF.

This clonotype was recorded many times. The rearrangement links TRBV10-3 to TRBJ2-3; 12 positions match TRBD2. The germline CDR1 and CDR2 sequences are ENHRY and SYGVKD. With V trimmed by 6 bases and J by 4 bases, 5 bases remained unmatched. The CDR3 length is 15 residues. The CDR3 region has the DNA TGTGCCATCAGCTCTAGCGGGGGGGCCGCAGATACGCAGTATTTT. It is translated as CAISSSGGAADTQYF.

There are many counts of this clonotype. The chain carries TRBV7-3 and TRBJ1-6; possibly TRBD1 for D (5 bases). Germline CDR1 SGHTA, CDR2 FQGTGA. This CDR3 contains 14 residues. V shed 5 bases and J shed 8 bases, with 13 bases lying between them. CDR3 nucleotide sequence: TGTGCCAGCAGCATTGACGGGGGGGATTCACCCCTCCACTTT. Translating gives CASSIDGGDSPLHF.

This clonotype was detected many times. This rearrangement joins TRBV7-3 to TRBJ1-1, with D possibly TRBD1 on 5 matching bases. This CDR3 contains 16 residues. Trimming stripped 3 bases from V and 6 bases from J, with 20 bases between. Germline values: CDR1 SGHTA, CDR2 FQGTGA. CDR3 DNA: TGTGCCAGCAGCTTGGAAGGGGCGGGGGGTACCGCTGAAGCTTTCTTT. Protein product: CASSLEGAGGTAEAFF.

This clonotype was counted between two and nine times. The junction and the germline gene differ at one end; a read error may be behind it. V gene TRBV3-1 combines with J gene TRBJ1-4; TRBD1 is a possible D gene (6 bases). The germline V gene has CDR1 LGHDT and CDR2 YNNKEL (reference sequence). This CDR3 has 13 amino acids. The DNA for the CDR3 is TGTGTCAGCAGCCAGTGGGGGGCTGAAAAACTGTTTTTT. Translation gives CVSSQWGAEKLFF.

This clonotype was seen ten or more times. This chain's CDR3 is CASSDEGETQYF. The CDR3, as DNA: TGTGCCAGCAGCGATGAGGGGGAGACCCAGTACTTC. The chain carries TRBV5-5 and TRBJ2-5; D is perhaps TRBD1 or TRBD2 (5 bases each). The V gene's germline CDR1 is SGHKS and CDR2 YYEKEE (reference sequence). This CDR3 is built from 12 residues. Trimming took 4 bases from V and 5 from J, leaving 9 bases between them.

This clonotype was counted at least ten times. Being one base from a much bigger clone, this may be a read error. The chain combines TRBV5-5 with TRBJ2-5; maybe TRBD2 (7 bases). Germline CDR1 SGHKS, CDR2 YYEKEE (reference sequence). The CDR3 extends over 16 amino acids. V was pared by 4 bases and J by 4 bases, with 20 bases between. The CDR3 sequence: CASSRRLVGGGETQYF. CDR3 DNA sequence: TGTGCCAGCAGCAGGCGACTAGTGGGAGGGGGAGAGACCCAGTACTTC.

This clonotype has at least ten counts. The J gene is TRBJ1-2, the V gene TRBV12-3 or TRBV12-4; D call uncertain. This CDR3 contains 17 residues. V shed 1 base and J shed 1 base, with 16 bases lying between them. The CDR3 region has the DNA TGTGCCAGCAGTTTAGGTGGGGTCCCGATAATTAACTATGGCTACACCTTC. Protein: CASSLGGVPIINYGYTF.

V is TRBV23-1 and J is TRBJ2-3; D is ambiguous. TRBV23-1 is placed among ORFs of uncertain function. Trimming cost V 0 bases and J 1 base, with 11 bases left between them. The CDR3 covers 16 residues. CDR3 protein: CASSQSTCWGTDTQYF. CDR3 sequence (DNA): TGCGCCAGCAGTCAATCAACTTGCTGGGGCACAGATACGCAGTATTTT.